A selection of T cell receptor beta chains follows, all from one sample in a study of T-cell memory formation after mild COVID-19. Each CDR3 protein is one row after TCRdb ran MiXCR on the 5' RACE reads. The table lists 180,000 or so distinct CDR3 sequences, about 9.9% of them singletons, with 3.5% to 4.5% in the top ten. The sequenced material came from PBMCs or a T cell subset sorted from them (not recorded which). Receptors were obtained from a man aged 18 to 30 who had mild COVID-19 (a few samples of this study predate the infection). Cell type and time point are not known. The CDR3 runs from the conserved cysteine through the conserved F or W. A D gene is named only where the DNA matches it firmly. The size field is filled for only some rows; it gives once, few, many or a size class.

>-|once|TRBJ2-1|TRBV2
TGTGCCAGCAGTGAAGCAAGCAGGCTTGAGCAGTTCTTC
CASSEASRLEQFF
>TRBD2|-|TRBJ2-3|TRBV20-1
TGCAGTGCTAGTTCCGGGGGGGGAGATACGCAGTATTTT
CSASSGGGDTQYF
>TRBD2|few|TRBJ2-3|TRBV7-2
TGTGCCAGCAGCTTTCGACTAGCGGGGGTCACAGATACGCAGTATTTT
CASSFRLAGVTDTQYF
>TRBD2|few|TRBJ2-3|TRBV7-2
TGTGCCAGCAGCTTAGGGAGAGCGGGGGGTTGGAATACGCAGTATTTT
CASSLGRAGGWNTQYF
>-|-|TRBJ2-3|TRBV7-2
TGTGCCAGCAGCTATCGTGCCGCGGGTCCTATGGATACGCAGTATTTT
CASSYRAAGPMDTQYF
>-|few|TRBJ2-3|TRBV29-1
TGCAGCGTTGGGGGACTGACTTCGGGTGTTCGGGGCACAGATACGCAGTATTTT
CSVGGLTSGVRGTDTQYF
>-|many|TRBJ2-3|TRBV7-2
TGTGCCAGCAGCTTGGGGGTGCGGCCTCCCCCGGAATCCGATACGCAGTATTTT
CASSLGVRPPPESDTQYF
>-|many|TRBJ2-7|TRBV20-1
TGCAGTGCCGCAGACGGGGAGGCGTACTTC
CSAADGEAYF
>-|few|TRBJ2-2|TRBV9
TGTGCCAGCAGCGTAGAGATGAGGGGCGCCGGGGAGCTGTTTTTT
CASSVEMRGAGELFF
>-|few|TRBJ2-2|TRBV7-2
TGTGCCAGCAGCTTACTCCCGAGCGCCGCCGGGGAGCTGTTTTTT
CASSLLPSAAGELFF
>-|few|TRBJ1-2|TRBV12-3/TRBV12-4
TGTGCCAGCACTTCCCGAGGGGGTGGCTACACCTTC
CASTSRGGGYTF
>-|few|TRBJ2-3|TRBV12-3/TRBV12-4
TGTGCCAGCAGTTTCAGCGAAATTGGCACAGATACGCAGTATTTT
CASSFSEIGTDTQYF
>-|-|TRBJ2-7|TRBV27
TGTGCCAGCAGTAGGTCCGGTTATACCTACGAGCAGTACTTC
CASSRSGYTYEQYF
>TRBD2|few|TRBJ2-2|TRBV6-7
TGTGCCAGCAGCCCCAGAGCGGGGGCCACCGGGGAGCTGTTTTTT
CASSPRAGATGELFF
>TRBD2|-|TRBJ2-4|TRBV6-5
TGTGCCAGCAGTTACTCTCTAGCGGGGCTAGCCAAAAACATTCAGTACTTC
CASSYSLAGLAKNIQYF
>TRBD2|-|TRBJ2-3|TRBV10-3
TGTGCCATCAGTGCTCCTAGCGGGGCGGGAGATACGCAGTATTTT
CAISAPSGAGDTQYF
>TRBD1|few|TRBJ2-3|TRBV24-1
TGTGCCACCAGTGATCCCGACAGGGGCACAGATACGCAGTATTTT
CATSDPDRGTDTQYF
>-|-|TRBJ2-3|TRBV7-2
TGTGCCAGCAGCTTAGCCAGGGTTGGGGATACGCAGTATTTT
CASSLARVGDTQYF
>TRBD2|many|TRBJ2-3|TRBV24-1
TGTGCCACCAGTGATGGGACTAGCGGGGGGTCGACAGATACGCAGTATTTT
CATSDGTSGGSTDTQYF
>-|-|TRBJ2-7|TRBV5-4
TGTGCCAGCAGCCAGGGGGGGACAGGTGACTACGAGCAGTACTTC
CASSQGGTGDYEQYF
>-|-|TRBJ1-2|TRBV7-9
TGTGCCAGCGACGACCGCTACTATGGCTACACCTTC
CASDDRYYGYTF
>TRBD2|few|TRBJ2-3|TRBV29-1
TGCAGCGTTGTTTTGCGGGGGGGCCTTTATACGCAGTATTTT
CSVVLRGGLYTQYF
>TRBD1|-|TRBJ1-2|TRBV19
TGTGCCAGTGAAAGCCGGGACAGGGCTCCCCGGGCCACCTTC
CASESRDRAPRATF
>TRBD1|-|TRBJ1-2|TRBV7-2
TGTGCCAGCAGCCAATACGGGACAGGGGGATTTAACTATGGCTACACCTTC
CASSQYGTGGFNYGYTF
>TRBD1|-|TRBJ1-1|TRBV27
TGTGCCAGCAGCCAAGGACAGGGGCGGCGAGATTTCTTT
CASSQGQGRRDFF
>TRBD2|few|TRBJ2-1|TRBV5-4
TGTGCCAGCAGCACGGGGACTAGCGGGGGCAATGAGCAGTTCTTC
CASSTGTSGGNEQFF
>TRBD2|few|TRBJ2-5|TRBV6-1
TGTGCCAGCAGGAGCGGGGGAGCGCACCAAGAGACCCAGTACTTC
CASRSGGAHQETQYF
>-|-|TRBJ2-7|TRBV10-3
TGTGCCATCAGGAGGACGGATGCCTACGAGCAGTACTTC
CAIRRTDAYEQYF
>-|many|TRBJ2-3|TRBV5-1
TGCGCCAGCAGCCCAGGCGGGGTCTTCACAGATACGCAGTATTTT
CASSPGGVFTDTQYF
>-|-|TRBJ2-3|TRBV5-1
TGCGCCAGCAGCTTGGCCGGAAACAGGGTGCTCACAGATACGCAGTATTTT
CASSLAGNRVLTDTQYF
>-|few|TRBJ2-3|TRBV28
TGTGCCAGCACCAAGGGCACAGCTCTAGTAGATACGCAGTATTTT
CASTKGTALVDTQYF
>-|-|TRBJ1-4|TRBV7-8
TGTGCCAGCAGCCCCGGTTGGGCGCCTAATGAAAAACTGTTTTTT
CASSPGWAPNEKLFF
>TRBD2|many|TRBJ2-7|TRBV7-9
TGTGCCAGCAGCACTGGGACTAGCGGGGCCCACGAGCAGTACTTC
CASSTGTSGAHEQYF
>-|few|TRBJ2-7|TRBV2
TGTGCCAGCACCGCGTCCTACGAGCAGTACTTC
CASTASYEQYF
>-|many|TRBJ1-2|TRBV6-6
TGTGCCAGCAGGTACAACTATGGCTACACCTTC
CASRYNYGYTF
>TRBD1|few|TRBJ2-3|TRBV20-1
TGCAGTGCTAGACTGGGACAGGGGGCTGCCCCCCTAAGCACAGATACGCAGTATTTT
CSARLGQGAAPLSTDTQYF
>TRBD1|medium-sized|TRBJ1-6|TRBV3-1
TGTGCCAGCAGCCAGCTTGGGACAGGGGGTAATTCACCCCTCCACTTT
CASSQLGTGGNSPLHF
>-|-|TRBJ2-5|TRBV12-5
TGTGCTAGTGGTTTGGCGAATGGGCTCGGGACCCAGTACTTC
CASGLANGLGTQYF
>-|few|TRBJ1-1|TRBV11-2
TGTGCCAGCAGCTTAGAAAGGACTGAAGCTTTCTTT
CASSLERTEAFF